This TCR beta chain derives from a study of shared clonotypes between healthy human individuals. For the study at large: Researchers assigned three CD4 naive, three CD4 memory, two CD8 naive and one CD8 memory plate to each donor. Study results and limitations: A small donor pool kept down the genetic and exposure-history diversity that was represented. The study found approximately 5% of naive CD4 clonotypes shared across a few donors.

Germline V gene sequence: CDR1 SGHTA, CDR2 FQGNSA. The CDR3 contains 14 residues. The V gene end was trimmed by 1 base and the J gene end by 6 bases; junction bases not matched to a gene: 4. Methods used by the authors: Quality scores were absent from the junction-only immunoSEQ sequences, so filtering differed. The repertoire was sequenced with immunoSEQ multiplex PCR; TCRdb's copy has only in-frame clones and lacks some. That table supplies the V and J calls and clone size; D and trimming were determined from the DNA. The sample has around 940,000 clones; 60% to 85% are singletons. Details on this clone: Its antigen is undetermined.

This receptor was taken from a man between 18 and 35 years old in good health. Sequenced: memory CD4+ T cells sorted from blood. Described subset: CD45RA-negative fraction. The V and J genes are TRBV7-2 and TRBJ2-3; 7 bases are shared with TRBD2. This CDR3 is CASSLGLAEDTQYF. CDR3 sequence (DNA): TGTGCCAGCAGCTTAGGGCTAGCGGAGGATACGCAGTATTTT.